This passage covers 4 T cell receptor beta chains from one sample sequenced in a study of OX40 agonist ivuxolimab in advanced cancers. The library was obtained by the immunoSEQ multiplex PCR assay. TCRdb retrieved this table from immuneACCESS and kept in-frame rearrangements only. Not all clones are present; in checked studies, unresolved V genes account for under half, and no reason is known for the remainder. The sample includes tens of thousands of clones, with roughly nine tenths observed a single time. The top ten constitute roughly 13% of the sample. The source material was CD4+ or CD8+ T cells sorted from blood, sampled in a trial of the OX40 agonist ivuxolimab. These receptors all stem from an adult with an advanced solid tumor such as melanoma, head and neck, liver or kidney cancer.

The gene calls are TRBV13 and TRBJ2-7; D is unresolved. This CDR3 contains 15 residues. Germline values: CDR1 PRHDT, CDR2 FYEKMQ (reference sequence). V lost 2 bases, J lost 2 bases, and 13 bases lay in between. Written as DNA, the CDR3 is TGTGCCAGCAGCTTACGCCTAGAAGGAACCTACGAGCAGTACTTC. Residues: CASSLRLEGTYEQYF.

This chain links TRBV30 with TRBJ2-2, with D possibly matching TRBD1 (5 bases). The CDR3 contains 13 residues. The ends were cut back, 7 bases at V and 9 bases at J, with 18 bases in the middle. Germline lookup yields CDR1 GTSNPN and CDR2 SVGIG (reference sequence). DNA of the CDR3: TGTGCCTCGGACATGCGATACTCATGGGAGCTGTTTTTT. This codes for CASDMRYSWELFF.

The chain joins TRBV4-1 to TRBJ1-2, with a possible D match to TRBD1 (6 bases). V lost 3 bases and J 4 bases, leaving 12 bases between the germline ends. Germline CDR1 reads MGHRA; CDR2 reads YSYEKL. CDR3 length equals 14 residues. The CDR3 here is CASSQGGPGYGYTF. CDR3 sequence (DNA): TGCGCCAGCAGCCAGGGGGGGCCGGGCTATGGCTACACCTTC.

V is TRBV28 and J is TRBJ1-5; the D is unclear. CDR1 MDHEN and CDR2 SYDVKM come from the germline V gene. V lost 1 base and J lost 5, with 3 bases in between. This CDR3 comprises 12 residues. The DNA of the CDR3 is TGTGCCAGCAGTTTATTGTATCAGCCCCAGCATTTT. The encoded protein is CASSLLYQPQHF.